Sequencing of this T cell receptor beta chain was carried out in a study of T-cell reconstitution after alpha-beta-depleted transplantation in children. Regarding the study as a whole: Hyperexpanded clones declined; after one year, newly produced T cells mostly supplied diversity. Diversity of TCRbeta at day 60 was high in some patients, arising from surviving recipient T cells and thymic progenitors. Several hundred expanded graft clones reportedly supplied alpha-beta T cells about two months after transplant.

Preparation of the TCRbeta library used unique molecular identifiers. Each CDR3 protein gets one entry after TCRdb re-called the PCR reads with MiXCR. Altogether 350,000 to 500,000 distinct CDR3 sequences are present, over 40% being singletons, with the ten largest covering approximately 30%. Germline CDR1 is SQVTM and CDR2 is ANQGSEA. The CDR3 has 12 residues. V lost 6 bases, J lost 6 bases, and 12 bases lay in between. With respect to this clonotype: The antigen is not known.

Here the sequenced sample was PBMCs, taken before TCRalphabeta/CD19-depleted stem cell transplant. The chain combines TRBV29-1 with TRBJ2-1; no reliable D call. This receptor was identified in a girl aged 2-10 years with aplastic anemia, due to receive a stem cell transplant. This chain's CDR3 is CSVGIQSNEQFF. DNA for the CDR3: TGCAGCGTAGGAATCCAGAGCAATGAGCAGTTCTTC.